The clone carrying this T cell receptor beta chain appeared a few times. The time point is: cycle 4 day 1 (C4D1), after about 6 weeks of nivolumab. The patients all showed relapse after autologous stem cell transplantation, while their brentuximab vedotin exposure varied. The assay was immunoSEQ multiplex PCR, and TCRdb's table has in-frame clones only and misses some. Among tens of thousands of clones listed, 75% to 95% were seen once. Germline assignment: CDR1 MNHNS and CDR2 SASEGT. V lost 1 base to trimming and J lost 9 bases, with 16 bases between them. CDR3 length: 15 amino acids. The data originate from a study of PD-1 blockade in classical Hodgkin lymphoma.

This clonotype was obtained from a human donor with classical Hodgkin lymphoma. The chain has TRBV6-1 and TRBJ1-5; D is uncertain. The input for sequencing was peripheral blood mononuclear cells (PBMCs), taken before the fourth cycle of nivolumab. The DNA of the CDR3 is TGTGCCAGCAGTGAAGTAGGGTCGGTGCAGCGGCCCCAGCATTTT. The encoded protein is CASSEVGSVQRPQHF.